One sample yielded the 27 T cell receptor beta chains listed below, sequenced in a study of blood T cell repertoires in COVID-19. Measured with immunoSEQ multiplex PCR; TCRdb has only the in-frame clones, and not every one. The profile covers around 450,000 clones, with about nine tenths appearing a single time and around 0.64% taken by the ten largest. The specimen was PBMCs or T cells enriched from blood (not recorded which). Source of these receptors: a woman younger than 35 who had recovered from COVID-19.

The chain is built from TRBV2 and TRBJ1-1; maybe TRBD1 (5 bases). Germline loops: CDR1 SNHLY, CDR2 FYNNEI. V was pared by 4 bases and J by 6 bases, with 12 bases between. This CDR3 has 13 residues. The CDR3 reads CASSVGEGAEAFF. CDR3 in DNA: TGTGCCAGCAGTGTTGGGGAAGGGGCTGAAGCTTTCTTT.

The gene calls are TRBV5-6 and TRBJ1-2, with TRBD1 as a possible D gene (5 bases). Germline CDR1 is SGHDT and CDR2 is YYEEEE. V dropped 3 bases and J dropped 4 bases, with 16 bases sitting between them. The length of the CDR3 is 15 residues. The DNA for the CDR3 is TGTGCCAGCAGCTACGGGACTGCCCCAGTCTATGGCTACACCTTC. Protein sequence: CASSYGTAPVYGYTF.

This CDR3 is CASSPGTGTSPLHF. In nucleotides, the CDR3 is TGTGCCAGCAGCCCCGGGACAGGGACCTCACCCCTCCACTTT. V usage is TRBV11-1 and J usage is TRBJ1-6; 9 bases align to TRBD1. With V trimmed by 5 bases and J by 10 bases, 6 bases remained unmatched. Germline V lookup: CDR1 SGHAT, CDR2 FQDESV (reference sequence). The CDR3 sequence is 14 residues long.

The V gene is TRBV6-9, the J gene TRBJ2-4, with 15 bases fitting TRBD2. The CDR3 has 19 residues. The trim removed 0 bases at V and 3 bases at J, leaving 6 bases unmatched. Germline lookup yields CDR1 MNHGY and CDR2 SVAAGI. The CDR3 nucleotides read TGTGCCAGCAGTTATTCCGGACTAGCGGGGGGGCCGGGCAAAAACATTCAGTACTTC. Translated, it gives CASSYSGLAGGPGKNIQYF.

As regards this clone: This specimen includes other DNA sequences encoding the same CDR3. DNA for the CDR3: TGTGCCAGCAGTGAAGCGCGGGGGGACAATTCACCCCTCCACTTT. As protein: CASSEARGDNSPLHF. The chain recombines TRBV6-1 with TRBJ1-6, with TRBD1 as a possible D gene (5 bases). This CDR3 spans 15 amino acids. Trimming shortened V by 0 bases and J by 7 bases, and 10 bases separated the two germline ends. From germline, CDR1 is MNHNS and CDR2 SASEGT.

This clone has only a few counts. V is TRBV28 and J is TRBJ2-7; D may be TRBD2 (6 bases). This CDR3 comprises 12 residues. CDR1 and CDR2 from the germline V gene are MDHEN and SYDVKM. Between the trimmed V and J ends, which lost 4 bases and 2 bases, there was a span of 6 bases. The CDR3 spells CASSWGAYEQYF. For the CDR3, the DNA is TGTGCCAGCAGTTGGGGGGCCTACGAGCAGTACTTC. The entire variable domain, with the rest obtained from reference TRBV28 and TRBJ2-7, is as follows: DVKVTQSSRYLVKRTGEKVFLECVQDMDHENMFWYRQDPGLGLRLIYFSYDVKMKEKGDIPEGYSVSREKKERFSLILESASTNQTSMYLCASSWGAYEQYFGPGTRLTVT.

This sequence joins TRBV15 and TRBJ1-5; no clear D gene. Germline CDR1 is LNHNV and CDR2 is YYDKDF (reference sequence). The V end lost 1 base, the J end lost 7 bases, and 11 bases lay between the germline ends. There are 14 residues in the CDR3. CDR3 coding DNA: TGTGCCACCAGCAGAGCCAGGTTTAACCAGCCCCAGCATTTT. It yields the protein CATSRARFNQPQHF.

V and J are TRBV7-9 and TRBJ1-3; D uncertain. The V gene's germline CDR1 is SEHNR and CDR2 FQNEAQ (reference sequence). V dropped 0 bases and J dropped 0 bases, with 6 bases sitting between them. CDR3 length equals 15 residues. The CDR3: CASSLAPSSGNTIYF. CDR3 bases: TGTGCCAGCAGCTTAGCACCGAGCTCTGGAAACACCATATATTTT.

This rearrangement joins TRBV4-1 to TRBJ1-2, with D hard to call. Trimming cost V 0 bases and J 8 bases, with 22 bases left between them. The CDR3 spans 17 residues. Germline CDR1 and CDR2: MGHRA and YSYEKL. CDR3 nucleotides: TGCGCCAGCAGCCAAGAAGTTGGGTCTCGGCGAGGTGAAGGCTACACCTTC. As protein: CASSQEVGSRRGEGYTF.

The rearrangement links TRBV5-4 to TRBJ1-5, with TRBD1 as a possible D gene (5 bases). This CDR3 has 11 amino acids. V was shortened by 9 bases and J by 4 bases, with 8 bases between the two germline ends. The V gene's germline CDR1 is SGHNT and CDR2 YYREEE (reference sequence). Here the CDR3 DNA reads TGTGCCACCAAGGGGAATCAGCCCCAGCATTTT. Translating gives CATKGNQPQHF.

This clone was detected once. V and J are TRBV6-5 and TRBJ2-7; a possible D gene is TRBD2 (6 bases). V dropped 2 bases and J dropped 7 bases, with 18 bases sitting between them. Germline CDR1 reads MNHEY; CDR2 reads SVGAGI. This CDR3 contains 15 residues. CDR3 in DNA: TGTGCCAGCAGTTACGACATATCTGCGCGGGAAGAGCAGTACTTC. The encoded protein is CASSYDISAREEQYF.

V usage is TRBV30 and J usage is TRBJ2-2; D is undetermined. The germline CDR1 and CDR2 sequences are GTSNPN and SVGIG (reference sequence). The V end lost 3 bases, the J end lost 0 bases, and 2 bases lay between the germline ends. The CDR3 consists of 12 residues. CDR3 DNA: TGTGCCTGGAGCACGAACACCGGGGAGCTGTTTTTT. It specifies CAWSTNTGELFF.

CDR3 nucleotide sequence: TGCGCCAGCAGTGGCCAGGGGGCAAGCAATCAGCCCCAGCATTTT. It translates to CASSGQGASNQPQHF. The chain recombines TRBV10-1 with TRBJ1-5; the match to TRBD1 covers 8 bases. CDR3 length equals 15 residues. Germline CDR1 is WNHNN and CDR2 is SYGVQD (reference sequence). Losses at the gene ends were 4 bases for V and 1 base for J; bases not matched to a gene: 3.

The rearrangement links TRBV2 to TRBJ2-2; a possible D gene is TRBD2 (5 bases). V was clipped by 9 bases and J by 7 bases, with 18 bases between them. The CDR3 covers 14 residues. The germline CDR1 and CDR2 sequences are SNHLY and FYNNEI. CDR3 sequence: CASRRIIPGGELFF. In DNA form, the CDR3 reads TGTGCCAGTCGGAGGATCATCCCGGGCGGGGAGCTGTTTTTT.

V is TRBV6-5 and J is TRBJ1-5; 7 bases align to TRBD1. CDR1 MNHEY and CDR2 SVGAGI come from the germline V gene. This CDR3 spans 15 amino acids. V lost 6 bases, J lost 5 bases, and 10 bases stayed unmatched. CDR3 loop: CASRRATGDDQPQHF. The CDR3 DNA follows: TGTGCCAGCAGACGGGCTACAGGGGATGATCAGCCCCAGCATTTT.

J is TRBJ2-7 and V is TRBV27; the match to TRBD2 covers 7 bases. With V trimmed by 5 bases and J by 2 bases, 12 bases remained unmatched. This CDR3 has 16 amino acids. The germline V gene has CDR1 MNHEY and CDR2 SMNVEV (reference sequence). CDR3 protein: CASSDLGRGETYEQYF. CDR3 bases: TGTGCCAGCAGTGACTTGGGCCGGGGGGAAACCTACGAGCAGTACTTC.

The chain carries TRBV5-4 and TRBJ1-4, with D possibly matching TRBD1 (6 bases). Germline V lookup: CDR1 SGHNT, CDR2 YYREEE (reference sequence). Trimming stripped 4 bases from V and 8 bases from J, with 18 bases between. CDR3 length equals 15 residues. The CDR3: CASSAPDRDTEKLFF. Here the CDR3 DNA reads TGTGCCAGCAGCGCGCCGGACAGAGATACCGAAAAACTGTTTTTT.

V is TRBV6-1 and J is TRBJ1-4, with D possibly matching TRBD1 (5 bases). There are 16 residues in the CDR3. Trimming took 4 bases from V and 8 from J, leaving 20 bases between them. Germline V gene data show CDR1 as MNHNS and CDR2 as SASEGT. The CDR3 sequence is CASSGGPREGNEKLFF. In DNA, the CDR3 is TGTGCCAGCAGTGGTGGCCCCAGGGAGGGAAACGAAAAACTGTTTTTT.

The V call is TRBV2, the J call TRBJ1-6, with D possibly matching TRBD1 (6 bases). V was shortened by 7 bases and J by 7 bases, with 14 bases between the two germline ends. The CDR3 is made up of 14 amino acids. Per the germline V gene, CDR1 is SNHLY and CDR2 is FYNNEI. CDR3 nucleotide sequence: TGTGCCAGCACCCCAGACAGGTCGAATTCACCCCTCCACTTT. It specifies CASTPDRSNSPLHF.

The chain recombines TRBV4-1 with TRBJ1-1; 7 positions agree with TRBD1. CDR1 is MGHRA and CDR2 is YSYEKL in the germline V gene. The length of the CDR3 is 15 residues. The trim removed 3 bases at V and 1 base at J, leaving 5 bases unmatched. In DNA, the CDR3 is TGCGCCAGCAGCCAGGCCGACAGGGAGAACACTGAAGCTTTCTTT. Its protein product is CASSQADRENTEAFF.

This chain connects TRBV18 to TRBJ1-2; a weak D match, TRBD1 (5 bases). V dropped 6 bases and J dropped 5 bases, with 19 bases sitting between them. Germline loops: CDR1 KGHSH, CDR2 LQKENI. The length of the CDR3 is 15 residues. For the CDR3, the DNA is TGTGCCAGCTCGGGAGGAGCTAACGGGGGATATGGCTACACCTTC. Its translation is CASSGGANGGYGYTF.

The CDR3 reads CAWSWAETQYF. The CDR3 DNA is TGTGCCTGGAGTTGGGCGGAGACCCAGTACTTC. The rearrangement uses TRBV30 and TRBJ2-5; D gene unclear. Trimming cost V 2 bases and J 5 bases, with 6 bases left between them. Germline-derived CDR1 and CDR2 are GTSNPN and SVGIG (reference sequence). CDR3 length equals 11 residues.

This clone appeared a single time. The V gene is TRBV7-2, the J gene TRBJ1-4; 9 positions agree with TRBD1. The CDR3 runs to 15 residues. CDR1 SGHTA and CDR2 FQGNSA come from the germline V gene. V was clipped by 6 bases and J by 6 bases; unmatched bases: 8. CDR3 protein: CASSHGQGWDEKLFF. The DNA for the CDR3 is TGTGCCAGCAGTCATGGACAGGGGTGGGATGAAAAACTGTTTTTT.

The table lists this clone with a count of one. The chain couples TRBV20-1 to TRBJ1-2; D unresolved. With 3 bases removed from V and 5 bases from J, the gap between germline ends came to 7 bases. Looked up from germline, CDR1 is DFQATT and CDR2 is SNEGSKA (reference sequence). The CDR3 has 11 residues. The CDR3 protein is CSARPVYGYTF. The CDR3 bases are TGCAGTGCTAGGCCAGTTTATGGCTACACCTTC.

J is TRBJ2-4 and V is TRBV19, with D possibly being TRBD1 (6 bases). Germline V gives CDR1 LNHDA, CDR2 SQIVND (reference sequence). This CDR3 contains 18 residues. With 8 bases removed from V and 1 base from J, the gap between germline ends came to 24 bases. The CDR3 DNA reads TGTGCCAGTGACTACAGGGTGAGCCTGGAGCGTGCCAAAAACATTCAGTACTTC. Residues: CASDYRVSLERAKNIQYF.

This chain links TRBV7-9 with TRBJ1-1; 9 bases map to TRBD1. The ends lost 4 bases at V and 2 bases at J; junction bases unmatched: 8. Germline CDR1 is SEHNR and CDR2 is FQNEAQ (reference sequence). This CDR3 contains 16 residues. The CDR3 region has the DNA TGTGCCAGCAGCTCTTTAGTGGACAGGGGAAACACTGAAGCTTTCTTT. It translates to CASSSLVDRGNTEAFF.

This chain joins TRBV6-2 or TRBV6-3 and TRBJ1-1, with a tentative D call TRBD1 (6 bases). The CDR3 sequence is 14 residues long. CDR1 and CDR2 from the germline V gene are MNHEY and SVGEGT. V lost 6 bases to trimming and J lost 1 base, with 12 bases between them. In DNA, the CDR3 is TGTGCCAGCAGCTCGGGGACAACGAACACTGAAGCTTTCTTT. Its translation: CASSSGTTNTEAFF.